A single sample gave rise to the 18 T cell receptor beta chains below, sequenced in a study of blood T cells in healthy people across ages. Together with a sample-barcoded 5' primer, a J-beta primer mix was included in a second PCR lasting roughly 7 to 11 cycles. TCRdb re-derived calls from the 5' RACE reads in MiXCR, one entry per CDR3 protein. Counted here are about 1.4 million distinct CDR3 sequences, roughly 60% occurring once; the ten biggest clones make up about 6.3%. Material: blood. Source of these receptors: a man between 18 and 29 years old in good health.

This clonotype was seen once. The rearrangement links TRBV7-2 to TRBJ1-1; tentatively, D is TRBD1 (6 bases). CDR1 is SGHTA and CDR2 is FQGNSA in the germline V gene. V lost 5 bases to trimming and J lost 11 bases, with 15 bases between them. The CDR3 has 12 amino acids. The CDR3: CASSNNRDTAFF. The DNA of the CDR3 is TGTGCCAGCAGCAATAACAGGGATACTGCTTTCTTT.

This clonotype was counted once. The CDR3 loop reads CASSCGEPYEQYF. The CDR3 DNA follows: TGTGCCAGCAGCTGCGGAGAACCCTACGAGCAGTACTTC. The chain links TRBV7-2 to TRBJ2-7; D gene ambiguous. The CDR3 sequence is 13 residues long. V dropped 4 bases and J dropped 2 bases, with 9 bases sitting between them. The germline V gene has CDR1 SGHTA and CDR2 FQGNSA.

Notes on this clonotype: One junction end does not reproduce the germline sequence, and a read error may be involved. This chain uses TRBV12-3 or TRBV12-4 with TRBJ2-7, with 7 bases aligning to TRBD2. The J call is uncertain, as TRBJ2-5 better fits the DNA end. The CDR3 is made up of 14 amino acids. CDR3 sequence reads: CAGSLHLGGETQYF. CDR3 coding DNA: TGTGCCGGCAGTTTGCACCTGGGAGGGGAGACCCAGTACTTC.

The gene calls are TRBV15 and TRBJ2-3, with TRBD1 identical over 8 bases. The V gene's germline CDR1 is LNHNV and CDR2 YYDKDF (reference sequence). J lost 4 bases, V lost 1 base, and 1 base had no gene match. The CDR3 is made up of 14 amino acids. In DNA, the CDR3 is TGTGCCACCAGCAGAGCGGGACAGGCAGATACGCAGTATTTT. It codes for CATSRAGQADTQYF.

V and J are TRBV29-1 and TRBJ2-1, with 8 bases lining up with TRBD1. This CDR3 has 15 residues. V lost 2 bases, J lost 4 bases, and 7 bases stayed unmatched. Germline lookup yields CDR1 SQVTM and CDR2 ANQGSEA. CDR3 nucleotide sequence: TGCAGCGTTGAATCGGCTCGGACAGGGTACAATGAGCAGTTCTTC. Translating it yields CSVESARTGYNEQFF.

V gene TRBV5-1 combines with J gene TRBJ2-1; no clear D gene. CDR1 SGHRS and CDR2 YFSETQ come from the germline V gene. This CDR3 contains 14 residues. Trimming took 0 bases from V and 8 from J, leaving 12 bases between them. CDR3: CASSLGASVDEQFF. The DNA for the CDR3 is TGCGCCAGCAGCTTGGGGGCCTCGGTGGATGAGCAGTTCTTC.

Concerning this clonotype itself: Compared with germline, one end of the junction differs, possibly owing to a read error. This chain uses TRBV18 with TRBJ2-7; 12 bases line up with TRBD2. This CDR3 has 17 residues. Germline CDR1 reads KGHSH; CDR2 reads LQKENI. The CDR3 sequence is CASSPLLAGGSFYERYF. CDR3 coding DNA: TGTGCCAGCTCGCCATTACTAGCGGGAGGCTCATTCTACGAGCGGTACTTC.

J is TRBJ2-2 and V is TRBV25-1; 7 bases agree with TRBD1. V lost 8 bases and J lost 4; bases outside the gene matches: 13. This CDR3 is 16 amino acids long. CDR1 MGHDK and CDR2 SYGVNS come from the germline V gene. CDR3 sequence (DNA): TGTGCCAGCTCAAAAACCCGACAGGGAAGCACCGGGGAGCTGTTTTTT. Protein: CASSKTRQGSTGELFF.

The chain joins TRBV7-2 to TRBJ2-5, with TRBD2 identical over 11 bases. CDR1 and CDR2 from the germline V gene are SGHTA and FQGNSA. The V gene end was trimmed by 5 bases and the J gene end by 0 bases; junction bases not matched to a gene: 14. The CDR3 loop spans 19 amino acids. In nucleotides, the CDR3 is TGTGCCAGCAGCCCGGGACTAGCGGTGATGAATTGGTACCAAGAGACCCAGTACTTC. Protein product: CASSPGLAVMNWYQETQYF.

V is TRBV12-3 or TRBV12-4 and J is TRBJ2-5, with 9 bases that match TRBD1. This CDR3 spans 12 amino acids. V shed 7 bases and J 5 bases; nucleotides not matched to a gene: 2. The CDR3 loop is CASKGTGETQYF. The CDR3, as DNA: TGTGCCAGCAAAGGGACAGGGGAGACCCAGTACTTC.

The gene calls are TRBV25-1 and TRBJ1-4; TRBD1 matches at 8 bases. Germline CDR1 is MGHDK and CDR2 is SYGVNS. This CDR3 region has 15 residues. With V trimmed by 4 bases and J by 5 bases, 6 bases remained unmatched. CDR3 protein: CASSAYGTGNEKLFF. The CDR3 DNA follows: TGTGCCAGCAGTGCCTACGGGACAGGAAATGAAAAACTGTTTTTT.

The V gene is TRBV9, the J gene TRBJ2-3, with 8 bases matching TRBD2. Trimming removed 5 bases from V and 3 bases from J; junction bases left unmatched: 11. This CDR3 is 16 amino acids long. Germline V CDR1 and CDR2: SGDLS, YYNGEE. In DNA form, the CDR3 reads TGTGCCAGCAGGTGGATTAGCGGGGAAGGGACAGATACGCAGTATTTT. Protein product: CASRWISGEGTDTQYF.

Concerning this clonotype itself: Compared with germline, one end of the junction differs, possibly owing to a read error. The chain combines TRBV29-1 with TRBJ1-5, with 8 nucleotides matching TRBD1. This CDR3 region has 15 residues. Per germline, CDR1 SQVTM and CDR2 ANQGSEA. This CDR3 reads CGVESTGEANQPQHF. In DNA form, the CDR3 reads TGCGGCGTTGAATCGACAGGGGAAGCCAATCAGCCCCAGCATTTT.

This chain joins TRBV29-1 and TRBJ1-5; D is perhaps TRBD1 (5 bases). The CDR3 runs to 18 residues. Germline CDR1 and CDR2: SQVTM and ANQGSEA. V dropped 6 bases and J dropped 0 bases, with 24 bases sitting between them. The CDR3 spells CSVEFSNRDGYSNQPQHF. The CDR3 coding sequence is TGCAGCGTCGAATTCTCGAACCGGGACGGATATAGCAATCAGCCCCAGCATTTT.

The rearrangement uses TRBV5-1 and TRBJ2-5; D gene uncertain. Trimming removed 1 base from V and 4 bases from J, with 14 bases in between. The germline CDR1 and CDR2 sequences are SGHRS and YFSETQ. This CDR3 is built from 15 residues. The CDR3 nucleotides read TGCGCCAGCAGCTTGCCGCGCGGCATGGGAGAGACCCAGTACTTC. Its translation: CASSLPRGMGETQYF.

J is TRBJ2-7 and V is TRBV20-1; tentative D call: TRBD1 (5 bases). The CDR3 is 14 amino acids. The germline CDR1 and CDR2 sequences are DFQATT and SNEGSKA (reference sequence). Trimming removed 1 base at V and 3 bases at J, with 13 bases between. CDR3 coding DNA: TGCAGTGCTAGAGGGTGGGCGGACATCTACGAGCAGTACTTC. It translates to CSARGWADIYEQYF.

As DNA, the CDR3 is TGTGCCAGCAGTTACGTCCGACCCGAATACGAGCAGTACTTC. Translation: CASSYVRPEYEQYF. The V call is TRBV6-6, the J call TRBJ2-7; D unclear. The CDR3 has 14 amino acids. The germline V and J ends were trimmed by 2 bases and 4 bases, with 12 bases remaining between them. Germline assignment: CDR1 MNHNY and CDR2 SVGAGI (reference sequence).

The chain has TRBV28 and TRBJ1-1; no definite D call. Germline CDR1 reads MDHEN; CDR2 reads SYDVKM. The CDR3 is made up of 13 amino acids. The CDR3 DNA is TGTGCTGGAGCCACGGGGTCGGTCACTGAAGCTTTCTTT. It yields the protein CAGATGSVTEAFF.